The 27 T cell receptor beta chains below were found in one sample sequenced in a study of control samples from healthy donors and cancer patients. TCRdb's copy holds only in-frame clones and misses some; the assay was immunoSEQ multiplex PCR. This sample has tens of thousands of clones; about 90% occur once, and the top ten carry approximately 40%. The specimen sequenced was PBMCs. These TCRs come from a man between 50 and 59 years old with head and neck cancer.

This chain links TRBV7-3 with TRBJ2-1, with 7 bases identical to TRBD2. The CDR3 sequence is 14 residues long. Looked up from germline, CDR1 is SGHTA and CDR2 is FQGTGA. J was trimmed by 8 bases and V by 3 bases; bases with no gene match: 7. The CDR3 nucleotides read TGTGCCAGCAGCTTCCTCGGGGGGAGGGATGAGCAGTTCTTC. Its protein product is CASSFLGGRDEQFF.

The CDR3 region is CASSFRGFVRRQYF. CDR3 bases: TGTGCCAGCAGTTTCAGAGGGTTCGTGAGACGGCAGTACTTC. This chain uses TRBV28 with TRBJ2-7; the D gene is possibly TRBD2 (5 bases). This CDR3 region has 14 residues. Germline V gene sequence: CDR1 MDHEN, CDR2 SYDVKM. Trimming removed 3 bases at V and 9 bases at J, with 18 bases between.

The gene calls are TRBV19 and TRBJ1-1; D may be TRBD1 (5 bases). The CDR3 totals 13 residues. V was clipped by 7 bases and J by 5 bases, with 14 bases between them. Germline V lookup: CDR1 LNHDA, CDR2 SQIVND (reference sequence). CDR3 nucleotides: TGTGCCAGTATCTCACCAGGGATGACTGAAGCTTTCTTT. As protein: CASISPGMTEAFF.

This chain links TRBV10-2 with TRBJ2-7, with D maybe TRBD1 (5 bases). V lost 5 bases and J lost 12, with 17 bases in between. The CDR3 length is 12 residues. Germline CDR1 WSHSY, CDR2 SAAADI. The CDR3 reads CASSNKGQFSYF. Written as DNA, the CDR3 is TGCGCCAGCAGTAATAAGGGGCAGTTTTCGTACTTC.

The V gene is TRBV4-2, the J gene TRBJ1-1; D may be TRBD1 (5 bases). Germline assignment: CDR1 LGHNA and CDR2 YNFKEQ. V gave up 3 bases and J gave up 1 base, with 18 bases separating them. This CDR3 comprises 17 residues. CDR3: CASSQVAGIGRNTEAFF. The CDR3 DNA is TGTGCCAGCAGCCAGGTAGCAGGGATTGGTAGGAACACTGAAGCTTTCTTT.

This chain joins TRBV12-5 and TRBJ1-4; TRBD1 is a possible D gene (5 bases). This CDR3 has 13 amino acids. CDR1 and CDR2 (germline): LGHNT, FRNRAP. V was pared by 8 bases and J by 10 bases, with 17 bases between. DNA for the CDR3: TGTGCTAGTATGGGTTTTATGGGGGGAAAACTGTTTTTT. Residues: CASMGFMGGKLFF.

Only a few counts were recorded for this clone. This chain joins TRBV4-3 and TRBJ1-4, with 7 bases that match TRBD1. Trimming removed 4 bases from V and 7 bases from J; junction bases left unmatched: 0. Germline CDR1 is LGHNA and CDR2 is YSLEER. The CDR3 extends over 12 amino acids. The CDR3 nucleotides are TGCGCCAGCAGCCGACAGGGTGAAAAACTGTTTTTT. This gives the protein CASSRQGEKLFF.

The rearrangement links TRBV13 to TRBJ2-3; D possibly corresponds to TRBD2 (5 bases). The germline V gene has CDR1 PRHDT and CDR2 FYEKMQ (reference sequence). V lost 4 bases, J lost 13 bases, and 18 bases lay in between. The CDR3 runs to 13 residues. CDR3 sequence: CASSWTSGVLEYF. The DNA of the CDR3 is TGTGCCAGCAGCTGGACTTCCGGAGTACTCGAGTATTTT.

The J gene is TRBJ2-7, the V gene TRBV19; 13 bases align to TRBD2. Trimming at V came to 7 bases and at J to 1 base, leaving 7 bases not matched to a gene. Germline assignment: CDR1 LNHDA and CDR2 SQIVND (reference sequence). CDR3 length: 16 amino acids. CDR3 coding DNA: TGTGCCAGTATTGGGACTAGCGGGGTTAATTCCTACGAGCAGTACTTC. Translated: CASIGTSGVNSYEQYF. Full variable domain (missing parts from reference TRBV19 and TRBJ2-7): DGGITQSPKYLFRKEGQNVTLSCEQNLNHDAMYWYRQDPGQGLRLIYYSQIVNDFQKGDIAEGYSVSREKKESFPLTVTSAQKNPTAFYLCASIGTSGVNSYEQYFGPGTRLTVT.

The chain uses TRBV3-1 (or the pseudogene TRBV3-2) and TRBJ1-2; D remains ambiguous. Germline CDR1 and CDR2: LGHDT and YNNKEL (reference sequence). CDR3 length equals 13 residues. V shed 4 bases and J shed 4 bases, with 10 bases lying between them. The CDR3 DNA is TGTGCCAGCAGCCCGAGCGGATTCTATGGCTACACCTTC. This sequence encodes CASSPSGFYGYTF.

The chain is built from TRBV29-1 and TRBJ2-7, with D perhaps assigned TRBD1 or TRBD2 (6 bases each). Trimming took 7 bases from V and 1 from J, leaving 17 bases between them. This CDR3 comprises 14 residues. CDR1 SQVTM and CDR2 ANQGSEA come from the germline V gene. This CDR3 reads CSAEGGRESYEQYF. The CDR3, as DNA: TGCAGCGCTGAGGGGGGCAGGGAGTCCTACGAGCAGTACTTC.

The chain joins TRBV2 to TRBJ2-1; D perhaps matches TRBD2 (5 bases). Germline V gene lookup returns CDR1 SNHLY and CDR2 FYNNEI. The V and J ends lost 8 bases and 1 base respectively, with 21 bases between them. The CDR3 contains 17 residues. The CDR3 region is CASSREEPEGSYNEQFF. As DNA, the CDR3 is TGTGCCAGCTCGCGTGAGGAGCCAGAGGGTTCCTACAATGAGCAGTTCTTC.

This clone was found once. This sequence joins TRBV19 and TRBJ1-5; D is uncertain. The CDR3 is made up of 12 amino acids. CDR1 LNHDA and CDR2 SQIVND come from the germline V gene (reference sequence). V was shortened by 5 bases and J by 3 bases, with 5 bases between the two germline ends. CDR3 nucleotide sequence: TGTGCCAGTAGTTTCTACAATCAGCCCCAGCATTTT. This translates into CASSFYNQPQHF. Using reference TRBV19 and TRBJ1-5 for the parts outside the CDR3, the full variable domain is DGGITQSPKYLFRKEGQNVTLSCEQNLNHDAMYWYRQDPGQGLRLIYYSQIVNDFQKGDIAEGYSVSREKKESFPLTVTSAQKNPTAFYLCASSFYNQPQHFGDGTRLSIL.

Of note for this clone: The sample carries other DNA sequences with the same CDR3. J is TRBJ1-2 and V is TRBV28; 8 bases agree with TRBD1. Germline V gene lookup returns CDR1 MDHEN and CDR2 SYDVKM. J was trimmed by 6 bases and V by 5 bases; bases with no gene match: 2. The length of the CDR3 is 12 residues. This CDR3 reads CASSPGGHGYTF. The DNA for the CDR3 is TGTGCCAGCAGTCCAGGGGGCCATGGCTACACCTTC.

Here the CDR3 reads CASSLESSYNEQFF. DNA of the CDR3: TGTGCCAGCAGCTTAGAGAGCTCCTACAATGAGCAGTTCTTC. J is TRBJ2-1 and V is TRBV11-1; the D is unclear. V dropped 1 base and J dropped 0 bases, with 4 bases sitting between them. This CDR3 has 14 residues. Germline V gene sequence: CDR1 SGHAT, CDR2 FQDESV (reference sequence).

The chain joins TRBV6-2 or TRBV6-3 to TRBJ1-5; unclear D gene. This CDR3 is built from 17 residues. Per the germline V gene, CDR1 is MNHEY and CDR2 is SVGEGT. The V end was cut by 0 bases, the J end by 4 bases, with 16 bases between. CDR3 sequence (DNA): TGTGCCAGCAGTTACTCTTCCGGGAGAACACCGAATCAGCCCCAGCATTTT. Its translation is CASSYSSGRTPNQPQHF.

This chain links TRBV29-1 with TRBJ2-5; 11 bases are a match to TRBD1. This CDR3 is built from 13 residues. V lost 7 bases to trimming and J lost 5 bases; unmatched junction nucleotides: 6. The germline V gene encodes CDR1 SQVTM and CDR2 ANQGSEA. The CDR3 DNA is TGCAGCGGTGGACAGGGGGCTGGCGAGACCCAGTACTTC. Protein product: CSGGQGAGETQYF. The full variable domain, completed using reference TRBV29-1 and TRBJ2-5, is SAVISQKPSRDICQRGTSLTIQCQVDSQVTMMFWYRQQPGQSLTLIATANQGSEATYESGFVIDKFPISRPNLTFSTLTVSNMSPEDSSIYLCSGGQGAGETQYFGPGTRLLVL.

The chain uses TRBV10-1 and TRBJ2-4; possible D gene TRBD2, 5 bases. The V gene's germline CDR1 is WNHNN and CDR2 SYGVQD (reference sequence). Trimming stripped 3 bases from V and 7 bases from J, with 13 bases between. This CDR3 is 14 amino acids long. The CDR3 DNA reads TGCGCCAGCAGTGATCCCTCCCGCGGGAACATTCAGTACTTC. Its translation is CASSDPSRGNIQYF.

This chain joins TRBV4-2 and TRBJ1-5; tentatively, D is TRBD1 (6 bases). Germline V gene sequence: CDR1 LGHNA, CDR2 YNFKEQ. With 0 bases removed from V and 4 bases from J, the gap between germline ends came to 10 bases. The CDR3 totals 15 residues. As DNA, the CDR3 is TGTGCCAGCAGCCAAGATGGGGGGCAGAATCAGCCCCAGCATTTT. It encodes CASSQDGGQNQPQHF.

The chain joins TRBV18 to TRBJ2-7, with D tentatively TRBD2 (6 bases). The V and J ends lost 6 bases and 4 bases respectively, with 13 bases between them. The CDR3 is 13 amino acids. CDR1 is KGHSH and CDR2 is LQKENI in the germline V gene. DNA for the CDR3: TGTGCCAGCTCGCCGGCGGAGGGGTACGAGCAGTACTTC. Protein product: CASSPAEGYEQYF.

The V gene is TRBV4-2, the J gene TRBJ2-3; no definite D call. Deletions cut 0 bases from V and 4 bases from J, with 8 bases between. CDR3 length: 14 amino acids. Germline V lookup: CDR1 LGHNA, CDR2 YNFKEQ. CDR3 nucleotide sequence: TGTGCCAGCAGCCAAGAGGCTGCCGCAGATACGCAGTATTTT. Its translation: CASSQEAAADTQYF.

The chain links TRBV11-2 to TRBJ2-3, with 10 positions matching TRBD1. J was trimmed by 6 bases and V by 5 bases; bases with no gene match: 8. The CDR3 has 15 amino acids. From germline, CDR1 is SGHAT and CDR2 FQNNGV. CDR3 protein: CASSRSGTGEDTQYF. The CDR3 DNA is TGTGCCAGCAGCCGATCCGGGACAGGGGAGGATACGCAGTATTTT.

This clone was seen a handful of times. This sequence joins TRBV28 and TRBJ1-2; no clear D. Per the germline V gene, CDR1 is MDHEN and CDR2 is SYDVKM. V lost 3 bases, J lost 9 bases, and 20 bases lay in between. The CDR3 length is 15 residues. The CDR3 sequence: CASSFVPDGVMSYTF. Written as DNA, the CDR3 is TGTGCCAGCAGTTTCGTCCCAGATGGGGTTATGAGCTACACCTTC.

This clone has a handful of counts. The chain combines TRBV6-2 or TRBV6-3 with TRBJ2-3, with D hard to call. The CDR3 has 15 residues. Germline-derived CDR1 and CDR2 are MNHEY and SVGEGT. Trimming left V 0 bases short and J 6 bases short, with 13 bases between. DNA of the CDR3: TGTGCCAGCAGTTACTCTTGGCAGACCCCCGATACGCAGTATTTT. Translation gives CASSYSWQTPDTQYF.

The CDR3 DNA reads as TGTGCCAGCAGTTACTCGCCAAGCGAGCAGTACTTC. Protein sequence: CASSYSPSEQYF. This chain uses TRBV6-6 with TRBJ2-7; D uncertain. The germline gives CDR1 MNHNY, CDR2 SVGAGI (reference sequence). The CDR3 covers 12 residues. V lost 0 bases, J lost 6 bases, and 6 bases lay in between.

This chain links TRBV5-1 with TRBJ1-2; the D gene is possibly TRBD1 (5 bases). Germline loops: CDR1 SGHRS, CDR2 YFSETQ. V lost 1 base to trimming and J lost 3 bases, with 7 bases between them. The CDR3 consists of 13 residues. The CDR3 loop reads CASSLTGDYGYTF. In nucleotides, the CDR3 is TGCGCCAGCAGCTTGACGGGGGACTATGGCTACACCTTC.

The CDR3 sequence is CASSQDPAQETQYF. DNA of the CDR3: TGCGCCAGCAGCCAAGACCCGGCCCAAGAGACCCAGTACTTC. The rearrangement uses TRBV4-1 and TRBJ2-5; D call uncertain. V lost 0 bases and J lost 1, with 6 bases in between. Germline lookup yields CDR1 MGHRA and CDR2 YSYEKL. CDR3 length: 14 amino acids.